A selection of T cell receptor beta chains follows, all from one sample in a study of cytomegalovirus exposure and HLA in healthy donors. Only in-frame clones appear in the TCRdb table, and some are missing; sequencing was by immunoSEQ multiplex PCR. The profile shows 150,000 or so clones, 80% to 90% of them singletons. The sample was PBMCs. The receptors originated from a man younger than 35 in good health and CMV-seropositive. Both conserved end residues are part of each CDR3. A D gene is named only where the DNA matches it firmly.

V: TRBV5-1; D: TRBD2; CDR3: CASSFGLAAETQYF
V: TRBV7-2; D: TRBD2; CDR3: CASSRGLGGAGELFF
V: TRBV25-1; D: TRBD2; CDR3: CASRRTSGTLAYEQYF
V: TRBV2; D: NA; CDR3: CASSASDNEQFF
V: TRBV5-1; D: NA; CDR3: CASSLSGDYRYTF
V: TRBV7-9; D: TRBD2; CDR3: CASSLGVGSGASTDTQYF
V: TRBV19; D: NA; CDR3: CASSIPREANYGYTF
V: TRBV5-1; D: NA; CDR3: CASSGIDKIGEQFF
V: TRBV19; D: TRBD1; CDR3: CASSMGTGPSGANVLTF
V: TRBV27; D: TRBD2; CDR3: CASSLGGGTYNEQFF
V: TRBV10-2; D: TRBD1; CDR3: CASSPDRGIPEAFF
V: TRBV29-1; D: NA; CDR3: CSVARAQQEAFF
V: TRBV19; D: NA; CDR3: CASRGGGLNTEAFF
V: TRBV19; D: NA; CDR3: CASSIEAGSSYEQYF
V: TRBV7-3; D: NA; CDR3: CASSFNDRAGRYNEQFF
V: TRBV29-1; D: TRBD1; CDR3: CSVQTGRYGYTF
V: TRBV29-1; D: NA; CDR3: CSAGSYETAVRGYTF
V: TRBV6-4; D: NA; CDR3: CAREGGRGNQPQHF
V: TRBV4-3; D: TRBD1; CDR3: CASSQDPPGGLKGEKLFF
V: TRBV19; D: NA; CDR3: CASSIPRGERAGELFF
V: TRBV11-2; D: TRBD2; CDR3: CASSLVVPSGNSGGELFF
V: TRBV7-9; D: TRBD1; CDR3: CASSTGQGASPLHF
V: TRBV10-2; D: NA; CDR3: CASSEEPGTQIF
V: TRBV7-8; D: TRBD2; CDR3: CASSISSGYEQYF
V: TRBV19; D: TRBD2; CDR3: CASRDLAGVSETQYF
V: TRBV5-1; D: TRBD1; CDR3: CASSNRGGRDGYTF
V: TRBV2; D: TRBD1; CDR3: CASSGQGTNTGELFF
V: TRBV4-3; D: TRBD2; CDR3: CASSQAPGGGKETQYF
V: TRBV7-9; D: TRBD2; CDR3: CASSLVSPSGSSYEQYF
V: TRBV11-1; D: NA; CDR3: CASSAPPVGRDPAKNIQYF
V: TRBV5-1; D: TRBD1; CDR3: CASSADRGNGNTIYF
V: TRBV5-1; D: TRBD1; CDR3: CASSLDRGVGSPLHF